Each of the 23 T cell receptor beta chains below was sequenced from the same sample in a study of cytomegalovirus exposure and HLA in healthy donors. In the PCR, 60 Vbeta and 13 Jbeta primers were used. The protocol was immunoSEQ multiplex PCR, while the TCRdb copy is restricted to in-frame clones and leaves out a portion. The profile shows roughly 120,000 clones, 75% to 85% of them singletons. Material for sequencing was PBMCs. All receptors derive from a man between 18 and 29 years old in good health and CMV-seronegative.

This chain joins TRBV29-1 and TRBJ2-3, with D possibly being TRBD1 (6 bases). The CDR3 contains 12 residues. Germline V CDR1 and CDR2: SQVTM, ANQGSEA. V was clipped by 2 bases and J by 4 bases, with 7 bases between them. Here the CDR3 DNA reads TGCAGCGTTGAAACAGGGTCAGATACGCAGTATTTT. Protein: CSVETGSDTQYF.

This clone turned up a few times. This chain connects TRBV10-2 to TRBJ2-7; 11 bases line up with TRBD2. Germline assignment: CDR1 WSHSY and CDR2 SAAADI. The CDR3 has 15 residues. V lost 8 bases to trimming and J lost 0 bases; unmatched junction nucleotides: 6. CDR3 sequence (DNA): TGCGCCAGCGGGACCGGGACTAGCGGCTCCTACGAGCAGTACTTC. This sequence encodes CASGTGTSGSYEQYF.

V gene TRBV9 combines with J gene TRBJ2-2, with D possibly TRBD1 on 6 matching bases. Germline V gives CDR1 SGDLS, CDR2 YYNGEE. The length of the CDR3 is 13 residues. Trimming left V 4 bases short and J 6 bases short, with 10 bases between. CDR3 sequence (DNA): TGTGCCAGCAGCCCCCGGACAGCCGGGGAGCTGTTTTTT. Its translation is CASSPRTAGELFF.

V usage is TRBV27 and J usage is TRBJ1-1, with TRBD1 identical over 7 bases. J lost 6 bases, V lost 2 bases, and 3 bases had no gene match. The CDR3 is made up of 13 amino acids. Germline loops: CDR1 MNHEY, CDR2 SMNVEV (reference sequence). The CDR3: CASSLPGQAEAFF. The DNA of the CDR3 is TGTGCCAGCAGTTTACCTGGACAGGCTGAAGCTTTCTTT.

This clone was seen a single time. The chain employs TRBV18 and TRBJ1-2; D is undetermined. There are 15 residues in the CDR3. Trimming stripped 2 bases from V and 10 bases from J, with 20 bases between. Germline V gene data show CDR1 as KGHSH and CDR2 as LQKENI. Here the CDR3 reads CASSPIVSGAGPYTF. The CDR3 DNA sequence: TGTGCCAGCTCACCAATTGTGAGCGGCGCCGGGCCCTACACCTTC.

The CDR3 sequence: CASSLSFRPGHLNHNEQFF. The DNA of the CDR3 is TGTGCCAGCAGCTTGTCATTCCGACCGGGACACCTCAACCACAATGAGCAGTTCTTC. This rearrangement joins TRBV5-6 to TRBJ2-1, with a tentative D call TRBD1 (6 bases). CDR3 length: 19 amino acids. V dropped 1 base and J dropped 5 bases, with 25 bases sitting between them. Germline CDR1 and CDR2: SGHDT and YYEEEE.

The V gene is TRBV9, the J gene TRBJ1-4; a possible D gene is TRBD1 (6 bases). The germline gives CDR1 SGDLS, CDR2 YYNGEE. V lost 4 bases and J 3 bases, leaving 16 bases between the germline ends. This CDR3 is 16 amino acids long. As DNA, the CDR3 is TGTGCCAGCAGCCCCTTGGGGGCCGAGGCTAATGAAAAACTGTTTTTT. Encoded protein: CASSPLGAEANEKLFF.

The V call is TRBV7-2, the J call TRBJ1-2; unclear D gene. Germline assignment: CDR1 SGHTA and CDR2 FQGNSA. The CDR3 runs 13 residues. Trimming left V 1 base short and J 4 bases short, with 7 bases between. For the CDR3, the DNA is TGTGCCAGCAGCTTAGACAGAACCTATGGCTACACCTTC. It encodes CASSLDRTYGYTF.

The V and J genes are TRBV10-2 and TRBJ2-5; D may be TRBD2 (6 bases). The CDR3 has 13 amino acids. Germline CDR1 and CDR2: WSHSY and SAAADI. Trimming pared 8 bases from V and 6 bases from J, leaving 16 bases between. CDR3 DNA: TGCGCCAGCTCGTTGGGTAGCGGACAGACCCAGTACTTC. Translation: CASSLGSGQTQYF.

This clone was recorded only once. CDR3 nucleotide sequence: TGCGCCAGCAGCCCTGGACTGCTCACAGATACGCAGTATTTT. It translates to CASSPGLLTDTQYF. V usage is TRBV5-1 and J usage is TRBJ2-3, with D possibly TRBD2 on 5 matching bases. The germline V and J ends were trimmed by 4 bases and 2 bases, with 11 bases remaining between them. The CDR3 loop spans 14 amino acids. In germline, CDR1 is SGHRS, CDR2 YFSETQ. Using reference TRBV5-1 and TRBJ2-3 for the parts outside the CDR3, the full variable domain is KAGVTQTPRYLIKTRGQQVTLSCSPISGHRSVSWYQQTPGQGLQFLFEYFSETQRNKGNFPGRFSGRQFSNSRSEMNVSTLELGDSALYLCASSPGLLTDTQYFGPGTRLTVL.

The V gene is TRBV6-1, the J gene TRBJ1-5; D might be TRBD1 (6 bases). The germline V and J ends were trimmed by 5 bases and 6 bases, with 11 bases remaining between them. The CDR3 has 13 amino acids. Germline V gene lookup returns CDR1 MNHNS and CDR2 SASEGT. This chain's CDR3 is CASSTQGSQPQHF. CDR3 sequence (DNA): TGTGCCAGCAGTACACAGGGAAGTCAGCCCCAGCATTTT.

The genes are TRBV5-1 and TRBJ2-3; possibly TRBD1 for D (7 bases). This CDR3 has 14 residues. The V end lost 4 bases, the J end lost 2 bases, and 11 bases lay between the germline ends. Germline V CDR1 and CDR2: SGHRS, YFSETQ. CDR3: CASSQGGVTDTQYF. For the CDR3, the DNA is TGCGCCAGCAGCCAGGGGGGCGTCACAGATACGCAGTATTTT.

This rearrangement joins TRBV9 to TRBJ2-2, with 8 bases that match TRBD1. Germline CDR1 is SGDLS and CDR2 is YYNGEE. CDR3 size: 14 residues. Trimming removed 5 bases from V and 1 base from J; junction bases left unmatched: 1. The CDR3 loop is CASRGTGNTGELFF. CDR3 DNA: TGTGCCAGCAGGGGGACAGGGAACACCGGGGAGCTGTTTTTT.

This clone was found a few times. V gene TRBV18 combines with J gene TRBJ2-1; 11 bases match TRBD2. The CDR3 length is 16 residues. V dropped 0 bases and J dropped 4; count of bases not matched to a gene: 2. Germline CDR1 KGHSH, CDR2 LQKENI. This CDR3 reads CASSPPGTSGYNEQFF. In DNA form, the CDR3 reads TGTGCCAGCTCACCACCCGGGACTAGCGGTTACAATGAGCAGTTCTTC.

The chain carries TRBV6-5 and TRBJ1-1; a possible D gene is TRBD1 (5 bases). CDR1 and CDR2 (germline): MNHEY, SVGAGI. V lost 7 bases, J lost 4 bases, and 16 bases lay in between. The CDR3 covers 14 residues. The CDR3 sequence is CASTRSQGLTEAFF. The CDR3 coding sequence is TGTGCCAGCACCCGATCCCAGGGTCTCACTGAAGCTTTCTTT.

This clone was observed once. In DNA, the CDR3 is TGTGCCAGCAGGAGACAGTACCCTAATGAAAAACTGTTTTTT. Its translation is CASRRQYPNEKLFF. J is TRBJ1-4 and V is TRBV25-1; TRBD1 might be the D (5 bases). From germline, CDR1 is MGHDK and CDR2 SYGVNS. V gave up 6 bases and J gave up 3 bases, with 11 bases separating them. The CDR3 runs to 14 residues.

The rearrangement links TRBV9 to TRBJ2-7; D is possibly TRBD2 (7 bases). V was cut by 3 bases and J by 7 bases, with 14 bases left in between. The CDR3 spans 13 residues. Germline V gene data show CDR1 as SGDLS and CDR2 as YYNGEE. As DNA, the CDR3 is TGTGCCAGCAGCGGGGGGGGCCCCCTGGAGCAGTACTTC. Translation: CASSGGGPLEQYF.

CDR3 residues: CASSQQGLAEAFF. The CDR3 bases are TGCGCCAGCAGCCAACAGGGGTTGGCTGAAGCTTTCTTT. The chain uses TRBV4-1 and TRBJ1-1; D possibly corresponds to TRBD1 (6 bases). The CDR3 extends over 13 amino acids. V lost 2 bases and J lost 6, with 10 bases in between. Germline V gene data show CDR1 as MGHRA and CDR2 as YSYEKL.

This chain uses TRBV5-1 with TRBJ1-4, with D uncertain. Germline lookup yields CDR1 SGHRS and CDR2 YFSETQ. The CDR3 runs 14 residues. Trimming took off 4 bases at V and 4 bases at J, with 11 bases between the two ends. CDR3 coding DNA: TGCGCCAGCAGCCCTACCGGAGTTAATGAAAAACTGTTTTTT. Its translation: CASSPTGVNEKLFF. Full variable domain (remainder filled in from reference TRBV5-1 and TRBJ1-4): KAGVTQTPRYLIKTRGQQVTLSCSPISGHRSVSWYQQTPGQGLQFLFEYFSETQRNKGNFPGRFSGRQFSNSRSEMNVSTLELGDSALYLCASSPTGVNEKLFFGSGTQLSVL.

The chain has TRBV28 and TRBJ2-5; no reliable D call. The end of the DNA is better explained by TRBJ2-7, so the J call may be wrong. The germline CDR1 and CDR2 sequences are MDHEN and SYDVKM. The CDR3 is made up of 12 amino acids. The CDR3 nucleotides are TGTGCCTCCTTATCGGACTCCTACGAGCAGTACTTC. It translates to CASLSDSYEQYF.

This clone showed up just once. This chain links TRBV7-8 with TRBJ1-4, with 9 bases that match TRBD1. This CDR3 is 15 amino acids long. Germline CDR1 and CDR2: SGHVS and FQNEAQ. V was pared by 5 bases and J by 4 bases, with 5 bases of the junction left unmatched. For the CDR3, the DNA is TGTGCCAGCAGCCAGAACAGGGGGCGTAATGAAAAACTGTTTTTT. Encoded protein: CASSQNRGRNEKLFF.

The genes are TRBV6-1 and TRBJ1-5; D perhaps matches TRBD1 (5 bases). Trimming took off 6 bases at V and 7 bases at J, with 13 bases between the two ends. The CDR3 totals 13 residues. CDR1 is MNHNS and CDR2 is SASEGT in the germline V gene. For the CDR3, the DNA is TGTGCCAGCAGCTGGGGGGGGAGCCAGCCCCAGCATTTT. Amino acid sequence: CASSWGGSQPQHF.

The chain couples TRBV5-1 to TRBJ2-5, with TRBD2 identical over 8 bases. Unmatched junction bases numbered 4, after V lost 2 bases and J lost 4 bases. The germline gives CDR1 SGHRS, CDR2 YFSETQ. There are 14 residues in the CDR3. The CDR3 protein is CASSLLAVGETQYF. As DNA, the CDR3 is TGCGCCAGCAGCTTACTAGCGGTAGGAGAGACCCAGTACTTC.